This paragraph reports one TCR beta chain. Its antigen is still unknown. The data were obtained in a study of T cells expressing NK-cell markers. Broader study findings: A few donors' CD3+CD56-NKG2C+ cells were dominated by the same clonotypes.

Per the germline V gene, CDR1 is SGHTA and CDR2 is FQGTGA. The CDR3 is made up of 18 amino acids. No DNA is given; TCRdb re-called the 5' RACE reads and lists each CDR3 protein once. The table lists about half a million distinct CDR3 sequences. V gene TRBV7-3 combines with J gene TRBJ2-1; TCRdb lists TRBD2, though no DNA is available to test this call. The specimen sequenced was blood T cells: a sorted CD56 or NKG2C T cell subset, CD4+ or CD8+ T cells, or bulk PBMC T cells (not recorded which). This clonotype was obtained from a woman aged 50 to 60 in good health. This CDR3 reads CASSPTGLAGPSDNEQFF.